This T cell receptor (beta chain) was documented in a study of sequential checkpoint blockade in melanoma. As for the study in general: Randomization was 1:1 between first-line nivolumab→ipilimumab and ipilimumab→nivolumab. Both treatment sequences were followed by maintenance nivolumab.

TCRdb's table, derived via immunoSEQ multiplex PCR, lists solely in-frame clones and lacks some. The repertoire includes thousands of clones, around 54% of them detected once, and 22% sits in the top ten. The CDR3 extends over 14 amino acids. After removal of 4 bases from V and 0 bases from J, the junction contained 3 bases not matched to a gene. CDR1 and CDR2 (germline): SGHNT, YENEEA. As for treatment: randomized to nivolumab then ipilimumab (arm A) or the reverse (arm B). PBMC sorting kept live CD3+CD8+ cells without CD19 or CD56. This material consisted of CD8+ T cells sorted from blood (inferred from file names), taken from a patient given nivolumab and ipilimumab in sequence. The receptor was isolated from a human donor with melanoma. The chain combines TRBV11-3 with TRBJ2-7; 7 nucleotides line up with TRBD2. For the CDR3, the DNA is TGTGCCAGCAGCTGGGGGGGTAGCTCCTACGAGCAGTACTTC. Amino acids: CASSWGGSSYEQYF.